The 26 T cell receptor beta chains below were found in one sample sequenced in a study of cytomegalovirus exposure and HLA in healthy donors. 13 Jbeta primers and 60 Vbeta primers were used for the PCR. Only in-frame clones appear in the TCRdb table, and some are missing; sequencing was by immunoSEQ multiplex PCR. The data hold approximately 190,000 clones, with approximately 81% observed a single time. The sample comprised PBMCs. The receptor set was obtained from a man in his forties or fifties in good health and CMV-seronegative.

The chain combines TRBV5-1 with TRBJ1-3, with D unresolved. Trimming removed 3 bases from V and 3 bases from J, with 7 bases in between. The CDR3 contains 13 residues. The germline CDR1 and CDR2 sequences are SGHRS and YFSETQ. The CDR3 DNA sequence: TGCGCCAGCAGCTCGGGTGGTGGAAACACCATATATTTT. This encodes CASSSGGGNTIYF.

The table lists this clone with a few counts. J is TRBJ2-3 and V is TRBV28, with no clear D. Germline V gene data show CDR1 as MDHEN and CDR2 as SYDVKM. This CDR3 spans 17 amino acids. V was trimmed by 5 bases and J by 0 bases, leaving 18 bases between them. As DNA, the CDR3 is TGTGCCAGCAGTCCACCAGCGCGGATAACTAGCACAGATACGCAGTATTTT. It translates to CASSPPARITSTDTQYF.

The CDR3 reads CASTTGNYGYTF. The CDR3, as DNA: TGTGCCTCTACGACAGGGAACTATGGCTACACCTTC. The rearrangement links TRBV10-3 to TRBJ1-2, with 7 positions matching TRBD1. V trimming: 11 bases; J trimming: 2 bases; junction bases outside the gene matches: 5. CDR1 is ENHRY, CDR2 SYGVKD, per germline. CDR3 length: 12 amino acids.

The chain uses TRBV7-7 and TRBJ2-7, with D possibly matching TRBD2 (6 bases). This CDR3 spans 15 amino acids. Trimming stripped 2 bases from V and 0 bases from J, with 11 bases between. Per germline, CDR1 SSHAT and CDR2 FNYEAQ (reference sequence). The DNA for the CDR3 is TGTGCCAGCAGCTTAAATAGCGGACCCTCCTACGAGCAGTACTTC. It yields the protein CASSLNSGPSYEQYF.

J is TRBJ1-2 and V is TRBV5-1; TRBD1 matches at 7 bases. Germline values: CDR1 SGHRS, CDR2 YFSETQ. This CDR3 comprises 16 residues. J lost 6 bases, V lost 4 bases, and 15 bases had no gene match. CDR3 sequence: CASSDHVGQVDNGYTF. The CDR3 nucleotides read TGCGCCAGCAGCGACCACGTTGGACAGGTAGATAATGGCTACACCTTC.

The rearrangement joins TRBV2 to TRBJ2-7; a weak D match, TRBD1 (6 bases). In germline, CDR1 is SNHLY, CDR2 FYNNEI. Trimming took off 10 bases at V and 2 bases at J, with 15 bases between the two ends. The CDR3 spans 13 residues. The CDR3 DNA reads TGTGCCATAAGCACGGACAGCACCTACGAGCAGTACTTC. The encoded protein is CAISTDSTYEQYF. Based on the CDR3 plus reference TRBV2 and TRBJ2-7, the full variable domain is EPEVTQTPSHQVTQMGQEVILRCVPISNHLYFYWYRQILGQKVEFLVSFYNNEISEKSEIFDDQFSVERPDGSNFTLKIRSTKLEDSAMYFCAISTDSTYEQYFGPGTRLTVT.

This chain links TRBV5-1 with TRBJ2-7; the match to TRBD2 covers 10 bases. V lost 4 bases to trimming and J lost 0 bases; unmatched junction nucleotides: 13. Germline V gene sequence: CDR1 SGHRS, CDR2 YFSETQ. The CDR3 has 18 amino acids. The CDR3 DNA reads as TGCGCCAGCAGCCCTTGGGTAACTAGCGGGGAGCTCTCCTACGAGCAGTACTTC. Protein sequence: CASSPWVTSGELSYEQYF.

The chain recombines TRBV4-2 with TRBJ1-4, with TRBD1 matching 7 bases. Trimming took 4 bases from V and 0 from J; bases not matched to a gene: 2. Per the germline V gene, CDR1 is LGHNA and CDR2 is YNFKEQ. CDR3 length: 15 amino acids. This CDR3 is CASSPGTATNEKLFF. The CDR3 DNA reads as TGTGCCAGCAGCCCAGGGACAGCAACTAATGAAAAACTGTTTTTT.

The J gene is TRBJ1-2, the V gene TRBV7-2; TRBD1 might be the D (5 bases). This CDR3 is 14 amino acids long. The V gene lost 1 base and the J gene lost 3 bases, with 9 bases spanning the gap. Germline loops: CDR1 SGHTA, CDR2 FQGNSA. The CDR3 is CASSLVGRDYGYTF. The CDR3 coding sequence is TGTGCCAGCAGCTTAGTGGGCAGGGACTATGGCTACACCTTC.

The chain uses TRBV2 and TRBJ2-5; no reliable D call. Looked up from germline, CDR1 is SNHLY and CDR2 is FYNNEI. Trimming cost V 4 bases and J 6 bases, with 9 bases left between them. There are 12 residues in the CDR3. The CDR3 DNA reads TGTGCCAGCAGTGTCGGTCCCAAGACCCAGTACTTC. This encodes CASSVGPKTQYF.

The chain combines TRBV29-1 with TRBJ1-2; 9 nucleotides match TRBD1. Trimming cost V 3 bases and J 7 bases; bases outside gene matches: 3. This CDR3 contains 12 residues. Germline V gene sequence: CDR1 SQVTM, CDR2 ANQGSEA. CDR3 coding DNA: TGCAGCGTTGAGGGACAGGGAAGTGGCTACACCTTC. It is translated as CSVEGQGSGYTF.

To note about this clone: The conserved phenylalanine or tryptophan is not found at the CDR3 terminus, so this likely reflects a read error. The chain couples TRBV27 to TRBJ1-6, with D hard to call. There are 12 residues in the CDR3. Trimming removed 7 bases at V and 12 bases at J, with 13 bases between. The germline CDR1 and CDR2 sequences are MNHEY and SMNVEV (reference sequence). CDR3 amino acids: CASKTDIQPLHL. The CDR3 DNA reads TGTGCCAGCAAAACAGACATTCAACCCCTCCACCTT.

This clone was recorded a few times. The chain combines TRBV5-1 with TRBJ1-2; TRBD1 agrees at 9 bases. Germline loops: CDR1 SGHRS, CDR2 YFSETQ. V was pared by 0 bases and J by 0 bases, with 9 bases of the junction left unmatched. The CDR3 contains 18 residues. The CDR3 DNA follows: TGCGCCAGCAGCTTGGAGCCTGCCGGGACAGGGTCTAACTATGGCTACACCTTC. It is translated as CASSLEPAGTGSNYGYTF.

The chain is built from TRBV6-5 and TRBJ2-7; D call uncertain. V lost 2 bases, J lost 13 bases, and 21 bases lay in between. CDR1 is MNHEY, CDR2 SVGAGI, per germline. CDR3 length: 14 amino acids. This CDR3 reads CASSYPPYRPELYF. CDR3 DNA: TGTGCCAGCAGTTACCCCCCCTACCGTCCCGAGCTCTACTTC.

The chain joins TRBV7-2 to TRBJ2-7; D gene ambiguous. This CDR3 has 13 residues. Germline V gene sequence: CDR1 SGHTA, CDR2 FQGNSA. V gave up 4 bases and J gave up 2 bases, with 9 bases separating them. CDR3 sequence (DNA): TGTGCCAGCAGCTCCGGTCCGACCTACGAGCAGTACTTC. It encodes CASSSGPTYEQYF.

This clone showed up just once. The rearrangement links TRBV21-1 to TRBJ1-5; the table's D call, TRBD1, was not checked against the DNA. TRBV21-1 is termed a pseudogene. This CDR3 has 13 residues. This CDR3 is CASNLTGDQPQHF. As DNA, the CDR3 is TGTGCCAGCAACCTGACAGGGGACCAGCCCCAGCATTTT.

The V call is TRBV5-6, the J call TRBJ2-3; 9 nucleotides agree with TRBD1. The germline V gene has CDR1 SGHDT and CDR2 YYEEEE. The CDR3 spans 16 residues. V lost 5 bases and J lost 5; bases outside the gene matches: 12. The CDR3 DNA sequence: TGTGCCAGCAGAGGATGGTACAGGGGGCGCGGAGATACGCAGTATTTT. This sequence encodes CASRGWYRGRGDTQYF.

CDR3 loop: CASTTSGTGDTGELFF. The DNA for the CDR3 is TGCGCCAGCACAACATCCGGGACAGGTGACACCGGGGAGCTGTTTTTT. V is TRBV10-1 and J is TRBJ2-2; 8 nucleotides match TRBD1. The ends lost 7 bases at V and 3 bases at J; junction bases unmatched: 10. The germline gives CDR1 WNHNN, CDR2 SYGVQD (reference sequence). The CDR3 runs to 16 residues.

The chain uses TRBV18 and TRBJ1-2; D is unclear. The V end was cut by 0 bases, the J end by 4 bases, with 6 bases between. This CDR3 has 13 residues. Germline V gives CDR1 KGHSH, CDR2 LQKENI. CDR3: CASSPPRSYGYTF. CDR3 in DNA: TGTGCCAGCTCACCACCGAGATCCTATGGCTACACCTTC.

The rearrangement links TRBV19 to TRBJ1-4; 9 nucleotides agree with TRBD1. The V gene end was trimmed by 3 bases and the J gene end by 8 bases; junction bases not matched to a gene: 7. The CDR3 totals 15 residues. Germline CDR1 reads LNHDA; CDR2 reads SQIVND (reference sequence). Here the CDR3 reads CASSIAGTGLEKLFF. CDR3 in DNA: TGTGCCAGTAGTATCGCCGGGACAGGGTTGGAAAAACTGTTTTTT.

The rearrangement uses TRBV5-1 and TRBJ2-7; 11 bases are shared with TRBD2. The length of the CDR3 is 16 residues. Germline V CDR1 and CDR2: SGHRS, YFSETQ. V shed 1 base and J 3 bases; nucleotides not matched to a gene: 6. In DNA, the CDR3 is TGCGCCAGCAGCTTGTACGGGACTAGCGGAAACTACGAGCAGTACTTC. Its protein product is CASSLYGTSGNYEQYF.

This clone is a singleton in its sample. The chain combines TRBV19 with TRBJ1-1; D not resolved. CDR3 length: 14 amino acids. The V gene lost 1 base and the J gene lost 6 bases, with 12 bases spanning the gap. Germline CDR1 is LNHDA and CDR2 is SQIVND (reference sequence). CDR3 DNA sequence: TGTGCCAGTAGTATAGGGCGGGATTGGGCTGAAGCTTTCTTT. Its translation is CASSIGRDWAEAFF.

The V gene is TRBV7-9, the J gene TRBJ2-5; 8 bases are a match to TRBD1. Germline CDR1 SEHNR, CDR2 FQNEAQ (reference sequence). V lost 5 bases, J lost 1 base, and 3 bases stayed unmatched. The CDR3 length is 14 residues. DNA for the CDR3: TGTGCCAGCAGCCAGGACAGGGCCCAAGAGACCCAGTACTTC. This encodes CASSQDRAQETQYF.

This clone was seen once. CDR3 loop: CASSEPYEQFF. CDR3 DNA sequence: TGTGCCAGCAGCGAGCCTTACGAGCAGTTCTTC. This chain links TRBV6-1 with TRBJ2-1; no firm D call. This CDR3 spans 11 amino acids. Germline-derived CDR1 and CDR2 are MNHNS and SASEGT. Trimming stripped 6 bases from V and 10 bases from J, with 10 bases between.

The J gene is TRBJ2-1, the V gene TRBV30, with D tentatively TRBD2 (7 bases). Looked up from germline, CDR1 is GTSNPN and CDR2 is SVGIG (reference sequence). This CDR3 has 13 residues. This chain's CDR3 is CAQRGGPPNEQFF. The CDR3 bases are TGTGCGCAGAGGGGGGGCCCCCCCAATGAGCAGTTCTTC.

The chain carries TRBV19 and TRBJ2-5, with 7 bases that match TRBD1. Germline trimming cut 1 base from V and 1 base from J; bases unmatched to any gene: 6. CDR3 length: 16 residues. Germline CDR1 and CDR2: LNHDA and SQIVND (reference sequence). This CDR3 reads CASSIVPTGPQETQYF. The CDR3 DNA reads TGTGCCAGTAGTATAGTCCCGACAGGGCCCCAAGAGACCCAGTACTTC. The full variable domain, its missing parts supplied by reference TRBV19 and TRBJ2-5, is DGGITQSPKYLFRKEGQNVTLSCEQNLNHDAMYWYRQDPGQGLRLIYYSQIVNDFQKGDIAEGYSVSREKKESFPLTVTSAQKNPTAFYLCASSIVPTGPQETQYFGPGTRLLVL.